These T cell receptor beta chains were read from a single sample in a study of cytomegalovirus exposure and HLA in healthy donors. Clones were read by immunoSEQ multiplex PCR, and TCRdb kept only the in-frame ones, dropping some. The sample holds some 210,000 clones, around 87% seen once. Input material: PBMCs. Receptors were obtained from a man younger than 45 in good health and CMV-seronegative. CDR3s include the opening cysteine and the closing phenylalanine or tryptophan. The D gene is left open where the match is weak. The size entry is marked missing in some rows and otherwise reads once, few, many or a size class.

J	V	D	size	CDR3	DNA
TRBJ2-7	TRBV7-2	NA	NA	CASSLGLRTYEQYF	TGTGCCAGCAGCTTAGGGTTGCGGACCTACGAGCAGTACTTC
TRBJ2-1	TRBV7-2	NA	NA	CASSLVGRGGNYNEQFF	TGTGCCAGCAGCCTCGTAGGTAGGGGGGGGAATTACAATGAGCAGTTCTTC
TRBJ1-5	TRBV6-1	NA	NA	CASHRPPRGNQPQHF	TGTGCCAGCCATAGACCTCCGAGAGGTAATCAGCCCCAGCATTTT
TRBJ2-5	TRBV6-1	NA	NA	CASSAGRGPWETQYF	TGTGCCAGCTCTGCGGGACGTGGGCCTTGGGAGACCCAGTACTTC
TRBJ2-1	TRBV19	TRBD2	NA	CASSISGLAGGTSYNEQFF	TGTGCCAGTAGTATTTCGGGTCTAGCGGGAGGGACCTCCTACAATGAGCAGTTCTTC
TRBJ2-2	TRBV5-4	TRBD2	NA	CASSFGRAGPNTGELFF	TGTGCCAGCAGCTTTGGGAGGGCGGGACCGAACACCGGGGAGCTGTTTTTT
TRBJ2-1	TRBV9	TRBD2	once	CASSVGPSGAYYNEQFF	TGTGCCAGCAGCGTAGGGCCTAGCGGGGCGTACTACAATGAGCAGTTCTTC
TRBJ1-1	TRBV7-6	NA	NA	CASSLGDSGQTEAFF	TGTGCCAGCAGCTTAGGAGACAGTGGACAGACTGAAGCTTTCTTT
TRBJ2-5	TRBV28	TRBD1	NA	CASSGTVQETQYF	TGTGCCAGCAGCGGGACAGTTCAAGAGACCCAGTACTTC
TRBJ1-5	TRBV11-2	NA	NA	CASSLNRDQPQHF	TGTGCCAGCAGCCTAAACAGGGATCAGCCCCAGCATTTT
TRBJ1-1	TRBV6-1	TRBD1	NA	CASSFQGAENTEAFF	TGTGCCAGCAGTTTCCAGGGGGCAGAGAACACTGAAGCTTTCTTT
TRBJ2-2	TRBV10-2	TRBD2	NA	CASSVLAGNTGELFF	TGCGCCAGCAGTGTCCTAGCGGGGAACACCGGGGAGCTGTTTTTT
TRBJ1-4	TRBV7-6	TRBD1	NA	CASSSTGLVNEKLFF	TGTGCCAGCAGCTCGACAGGGTTGGTTAATGAAAAACTGTTTTTT
TRBJ2-2	TRBV28	TRBD1	NA	CASSPTGVDTGELFF	TGTGCCAGCAGCCCGACAGGGGTGGACACCGGGGAGCTGTTTTTT
TRBJ1-6	TRBV30	NA	NA	CAWDLTGSPLHF	TGTGCCTGGGACTTAACCGGGTCACCCCTCCACTTT
TRBJ1-1	TRBV30	NA	NA	CAWSPPRTAFNTEAFF	TGTGCCTGGAGTCCCCCAAGGACAGCTTTCAACACTGAAGCTTTCTTT
TRBJ2-3	TRBV5-4	TRBD2	NA	CASSLPLAGGPDTQYF	TGTGCCAGCAGCTTACCTCTGGCGGGGGGGCCGGATACGCAGTATTTT
TRBJ1-1	TRBV2	NA	once	CASRDEPGVGTEAFF	TGTGCCAGCAGGGACGAACCAGGGGTAGGGACTGAAGCTTTCTTT
TRBJ2-3	TRBV10-1	TRBD2	NA	CASSGTSGGTDTQYF	TGCGCCAGCAGTGGGACTAGCGGGGGCACAGATACGCAGTATTTT
TRBJ2-7	TRBV7-9	NA	NA	CSSSDRSYEQYF	TGTTCCAGCAGCGACAGGAGCTACGAGCAGTACTTC
TRBJ1-3	TRBV28	NA	NA	CASSLMQGLLRNTIYF	TGTGCCAGCAGTTTGATGCAGGGACTTCTTAGAAACACCATATATTTT
TRBJ2-7	TRBV14	TRBD1	NA	CASSRQGARKYEQYF	TGTGCCAGCAGCCGACAGGGGGCGAGGAAATACGAGCAGTACTTC
TRBJ1-1	TRBV2	NA	NA	CASYRDLNTEAFF	TGTGCCAGCTATCGGGACTTAAACACTGAAGCTTTCTTT
TRBJ2-1	TRBV7-2	NA	NA	CASSFGGASYNEQFF	TGTGCCAGCAGCTTCGGCGGAGCCTCCTACAATGAGCAGTTCTTC
TRBJ1-1	TRBV28	NA	NA	CASSPQGQVRRTEAFF	TGTGCCAGCAGTCCCCAGGGACAAGTTAGGAGGACTGAAGCTTTCTTT
TRBJ1-1	TRBV4-1	NA	NA	CASSQGQLNTEAFF	TGCGCCAGCAGCCAGGGGCAGTTGAACACTGAAGCTTTCTTT
TRBJ1-6	TRBV30	NA	once	CAWDGGGNSPLHF	TGTGCCTGGGACGGGGGGGGTAATTCACCCCTCCACTTT
TRBJ2-5	TRBV5-4	NA	NA	CASSLDVRETQYF	TGTGCCAGCAGCTTGGATGTACGGGAGACCCAGTACTTC
TRBJ2-7	TRBV19	NA	NA	CASSIPSTRSEQYF	TGTGCCAGTAGTATTCCTTCGACTCGCTCCGAGCAGTACTTC
TRBJ2-1	TRBV2	TRBD2	NA	CASRYSGGSYNEQFF	TGTGCCAGCAGGTATAGCGGGGGCTCCTACAATGAGCAGTTCTTC
TRBJ2-7	TRBV5-1	NA	NA	CASSLDTNSYEQYF	TGCGCCAGCAGCTTGGACACTAACTCCTACGAGCAGTACTTC
TRBJ2-7	TRBV28	NA	NA	CASTEGDRTDEQYF	TGTGCCAGCACGGAGGGAGACCGGACGGACGAGCAGTACTTC
TRBJ2-2	TRBV21-1	NA	NA	CASSKRGSGELFF	TGTGCCAGCAGCAAACGGGGAAGTGGGGAGCTGTTTTTT
TRBJ2-3	TRBV28	NA	NA	CASIMNGLRPALTQYF	TGTGCCAGCATTATGAATGGACTCAGACCCGCCCTTACGCAGTATTTT
TRBJ2-3	TRBV5-6	TRBD1	few	CASSFLWGQGAGDTQYF	TGTGCCAGCAGCTTCTTGTGGGGACAGGGGGCCGGAGATACGCAGTATTTT
TRBJ2-7	TRBV15	TRBD1	NA	CATGGQGYEQYF	TGTGCCACCGGCGGACAGGGCTACGAGCAGTACTTC
TRBJ2-6	TRBV28	TRBD1	NA	CASSTLTGTGGTGANVLTF	TGTGCCAGCAGTACCTTGACCGGGACAGGGGGCACTGGGGCCAACGTCCTGACTTTC
TRBJ2-3	TRBV5-5	TRBD2	NA	CASSPTSGGAPDTQYF	TGTGCCAGCAGCCCAACTAGCGGGGGGGCCCCAGATACGCAGTATTTT
TRBJ1-2	TRBV19	NA	NA	CASGWAAGYTF	TGTGCCAGTGGCTGGGCAGCTGGCTACACCTTC
TRBJ1-2	TRBV29-1	TRBD1	few	CSVLTGEGGYTF	TGCAGCGTATTGACAGGGGAGGGGGGCTACACCTTC
TRBJ2-1	TRBV2	TRBD1	few	CASNKRQGVYNEQFF	TGTGCCAGCAACAAACGACAGGGGGTCTACAATGAGCAGTTCTTC
TRBJ1-2	TRBV28	NA	NA	CASSFYSTGNLYGYTF	TGTGCCAGCAGCTTTTACTCGACAGGTAACCTCTATGGCTACACCTTC
TRBJ2-1	TRBV29-1	NA	NA	CSVEGGSYNEQFF	TGCAGCGTTGAGGGGGGATCCTACAATGAGCAGTTCTTC
TRBJ2-1	TRBV5-4	TRBD2	NA	CASSLRGGLDEQFF	TGTGCCAGCAGCTTGCGGGGGGGCTTAGATGAGCAGTTCTTC
TRBJ1-5	TRBV7-9	TRBD1	NA	CASSFGTGTQPQHF	TGTGCCAGCAGCTTTGGGACAGGCACTCAGCCCCAGCATTTT
TRBJ2-7	TRBV18	NA	few	CASSPEGTLSGEQYF	TGTGCCAGCTCACCAGAGGGGACTTTATCAGGCGAGCAGTACTTC
TRBJ1-4	TRBV27	TRBD1	NA	CASSQGARTNEKLFF	TGTGCCAGCAGCCAGGGGGCGCGCACTAATGAAAAACTGTTTTTT
TRBJ2-3	TRBV28	TRBD2	few	CASRGGTASTDTQYF	TGTGCCAGTCGGGGAGGGACTGCTAGCACAGATACGCAGTATTTT